The 21 T cell receptor beta chains below all came from one sample that was sequenced in a study of CDR3 diversity in severe acne. TCRdb reprocessed the PCR reads via MiXCR and lists one record per CDR3 protein. In the table there are some 85,000 distinct CDR3 sequences, 45% to 50% of which are singletons. What was sequenced was blood. The source is a male donor with severe acne vulgaris.

Many counts were recorded for this clonotype. This rearrangement joins TRBV5-5 to TRBJ2-7; perhaps TRBD1 as D (5 bases). V shed 1 base and J shed 3 bases, with 14 bases lying between them. There are 15 residues in the CDR3. CDR1 and CDR2 from the germline V gene are SGHKS and YYEKEE (reference sequence). Written as DNA, the CDR3 is TGTGCCAGCAGCTTGAGTTGGGGCCTCAACTACGAGCAGTACTTC. It codes for CASSLSWGLNYEQYF. Looking up the rest from reference TRBV5-5 and TRBJ2-7 gives the full variable domain: DAGVTQSPTHLIKTRGQQVTLRCSPISGHKSVSWYQQVLGQGPQFIFQYYEKEERGRGNFPDRFSARQFPNYSSELNVNALLLGDSALYLCASSLSWGLNYEQYFGPGTRLTVT.

The sample holds one count of this clonotype. This chain joins TRBV30 and TRBJ1-6, with D tentatively TRBD1 (6 bases). There are 11 residues in the CDR3. V was trimmed by 6 bases and J by 14 bases, leaving 14 bases between them. From germline, CDR1 is GTSNPN and CDR2 SVGIG (reference sequence). For the CDR3, the DNA is TGTGCCTGTGAGGGACACTCGGCCCTCCACTTT. Its translation: CACEGHSALHF.

This clonotype was recorded once. A much larger clone differs from this one at a single base, so this may be a read error. J is TRBJ1-1 and V is TRBV20-1; D remains ambiguous. CDR3 length equals 10 residues. Germline CDR1 reads DFQATT; CDR2 reads SNEGSKA (reference sequence). The CDR3 sequence: CGARPTEAFF. CDR3 DNA sequence: TGCGGTGCTAGGCCCACTGAAGCTTTCTTT.

This chain joins TRBV9 and TRBJ2-1, with TRBD2 matching over 10 bases. Germline loops: CDR1 SGDLS, CDR2 YYNGEE. The V gene end was trimmed by 3 bases and the J gene end by 10 bases; junction bases not matched to a gene: 10. The CDR3 has 15 residues. The CDR3 protein is CASSARPSGSGEQFF. In DNA form, the CDR3 reads TGTGCCAGCAGCGCTCGCCCTAGCGGGAGTGGCGAGCAGTTCTTC. Drawing the rest from reference TRBV9 and TRBJ2-1, the complete variable domain is DSGVTQTPKHLITATGQRVTLRCSPRSGDLSVYWYQQSLDQGLQFLIQYYNGEERAKGNILERFSAQQFPDLHSELNLSSLELGDSALYFCASSARPSGSGEQFFGPGTRLTVL.

The J gene is TRBJ1-6, the V gene TRBV15; D gene unclear. Between the trimmed V and J ends, which lost 1 base and 11 bases, there was a span of 9 bases. The CDR3 has 13 amino acids. Per the germline V gene, CDR1 is LNHNV and CDR2 is YYDKDF (reference sequence). The CDR3, as DNA: TGTGCCACCAGCAGAGGTAAGAATCCACCCCTCCACTTT. This gives the protein CATSRGKNPPLHF.

The chain joins TRBV9 to TRBJ2-7, with TRBD2 matching 7 bases. CDR3 length: 14 amino acids. With V trimmed by 0 bases and J by 7 bases, 7 bases remained unmatched. Germline assignment: CDR1 SGDLS and CDR2 YYNGEE. The CDR3 is CASSVGGRAGEQYF. CDR3 DNA sequence: TGTGCCAGCAGCGTAGGAGGGAGGGCCGGGGAGCAGTACTTC.

In this sample, this clonotype is medium-sized. J is TRBJ2-5 and V is TRBV2; 9 positions agree with TRBD1. Germline values: CDR1 SNHLY, CDR2 FYNNEI. CDR3 length equals 14 residues. Trimming cost V 7 bases and J 4 bases; bases outside gene matches: 7. This CDR3 reads CASKGDRVLETQYF. The CDR3 coding sequence is TGTGCCAGCAAAGGGGACAGGGTTTTAGAGACCCAGTACTTC.

This clonotype was recorded at least ten times. The rearrangement joins TRBV5-1 to TRBJ2-1, with 7 bases fitting TRBD2. This CDR3 is built from 16 residues. The V gene end was trimmed by 1 base and the J gene end by 1 base; junction bases not matched to a gene: 5. Germline assignment: CDR1 SGHRS and CDR2 YFSETQ. CDR3 sequence: CASSLTAGVSYNEQFF. The DNA for the CDR3 is TGCGCCAGCAGCTTGACCGCGGGAGTGTCCTACAATGAGCAGTTCTTC.

The J gene is TRBJ2-5, the V gene TRBV20-1; 7 positions agree with TRBD1. The CDR3 totals 13 residues. CDR1 is DFQATT and CDR2 is SNEGSKA in the germline V gene (reference sequence). After removal of 8 bases from V and 3 bases from J, the junction contained 9 bases not matched to a gene. The chain's CDR3 is CSHTGQMEETQYF. As DNA, the CDR3 is TGCAGTCATACGGGACAGATGGAAGAGACCCAGTACTTC.

This clonotype occurred a few times. This rearrangement joins TRBV6-5 to TRBJ2-6; weak D call: TRBD1 (6 bases). CDR1 and CDR2 from the germline V gene are MNHEY and SVGAGI. The CDR3 runs to 15 residues. The V and J ends lost 4 bases and 0 bases respectively, with 7 bases between them. CDR3 protein: CASSLQGSGANVLTF. The DNA for the CDR3 is TGTGCCAGCAGTTTACAGGGCTCTGGGGCCAACGTCCTGACTTTC.

Many counts were recorded for this clonotype. This chain joins TRBV25-1 and TRBJ2-2; TRBD2 agrees at 12 bases. Trimming cost V 3 bases and J 3 bases; bases outside gene matches: 2. The CDR3 length is 16 residues. Germline V gene sequence: CDR1 MGHDK, CDR2 SYGVNS. In nucleotides, the CDR3 is TGTGCCAGCAGTGACCTAGCGGGAGGGGACACCGGGGAGCTGTTTTTT. It specifies CASSDLAGGDTGELFF.

This clonotype occurred once. The J gene is TRBJ1-5, the V gene TRBV28, with D tentatively TRBD1 (6 bases). Germline lookup yields CDR1 MDHEN and CDR2 SYDVKM. The CDR3 length is 14 residues. The ends were cut back, 3 bases at V and 5 bases at J, with 11 bases in the middle. The CDR3 reads CASSFLEGDQPQHF. DNA for the CDR3: TGTGCCAGCAGTTTTCTCGAGGGGGATCAGCCCCAGCATTTT.

The chain combines TRBV10-3 with TRBJ1-1; TRBD1 might be the D (5 bases). The CDR3 is made up of 13 amino acids. The germline V and J ends were trimmed by 10 bases and 1 base, with 13 bases remaining between them. Per germline, CDR1 ENHRY and CDR2 SYGVKD. The CDR3 coding sequence is TGTGCCAGCATTTCTGACAGGAACACTGAAGCTTTCTTT. This sequence encodes CASISDRNTEAFF.

On this clonotype itself: A much larger clone lies one base from this, so it may be a read error. The gene calls are TRBV11-2 and TRBJ2-3, with D unclear. Germline CDR1 is SGHAT and CDR2 is FQNNGV. This CDR3 contains 14 residues. This CDR3 reads CASSLGQSTDTRYF. CDR3 sequence (DNA): TGTGCCAGCAGCTTAGGTCAAAGCACAGATACGCGGTATTTT.

This clonotype was found many times. The chain uses TRBV6-1 and TRBJ2-5, with TRBD1 matching over 7 bases. Germline values: CDR1 MNHNS, CDR2 SASEGT. The CDR3 consists of 16 residues. The V and J ends lost 1 base and 4 bases, in that order; junction bases with no gene match: 9. CDR3 DNA sequence: TGTGCCAGCAGTGAAGAAGTAGGGGGCGGAAGAGAGACCCAGTACTTC. Its protein is CASSEEVGGGRETQYF.

In this sample, this clonotype turned up many times. The chain has TRBV10-3 and TRBJ1-1, with 7 positions matching TRBD1. This CDR3 is built from 15 residues. V lost 5 bases and J lost 3; bases outside the gene matches: 9. The germline CDR1 and CDR2 sequences are ENHRY and SYGVKD. CDR3 sequence: CAISPPTGPHTEAFF. The CDR3 DNA sequence: TGTGCCATCAGTCCACCGACAGGGCCCCACACTGAAGCTTTCTTT.

This clonotype has a handful of counts. The chain joins TRBV19 to TRBJ2-1; no firm D call. V was cut by 1 base and J by 5 bases, with 6 bases left in between. The CDR3 covers 13 residues. Looked up from germline, CDR1 is LNHDA and CDR2 is SQIVND (reference sequence). The DNA for the CDR3 is TGTGCCAGTAGTATAGGAGCTCACAATGAGCAGTTCTTC. It encodes CASSIGAHNEQFF.

This clonotype appeared a single time. It is likely a read error, because the conserved phenylalanine at the end of the CDR3 is missing. The J gene is TRBJ1-2, the V gene TRBV28; a possible D gene is TRBD1 (6 bases). The germline V and J ends were trimmed by 3 bases and 8 bases, with 13 bases remaining between them. Germline CDR1 reads MDHEN; CDR2 reads SYDVKM. The CDR3 is made up of 13 amino acids. CDR3 nucleotides: TGTGCCAGCAGTTTGGACAGCTTTGGAGGCTACACCCCC. This codes for CASSLDSFGGYTP.

This chain uses TRBV7-3 with TRBJ1-5; D gene ambiguous. Deletions cut 5 bases from V and 2 bases from J, with 4 bases between. This CDR3 region has 12 residues. Germline V gives CDR1 SGHTA, CDR2 FQGTGA. In DNA form, the CDR3 reads TGTGCCAGCAGCCCTCGCAATCAGCCCCAGCATTTT. Protein: CASSPRNQPQHF.

V gene TRBV20-1 combines with J gene TRBJ2-7; no clear D. Germline V gene sequence: CDR1 DFQATT, CDR2 SNEGSKA (reference sequence). The CDR3 is 15 residues long. Trimming took 2 bases from V and 1 from J, leaving 15 bases between them. CDR3 residues: CSARREGMPSYEQYF. CDR3 in DNA: TGCAGTGCTAGAAGGGAAGGGATGCCATCCTACGAGCAGTACTTC.

The gene calls are TRBV5-4 and TRBJ2-2, with TRBD2 identical over 10 bases. The V gene's germline CDR1 is SGHNT and CDR2 YYREEE (reference sequence). With V trimmed by 4 bases and J by 4 bases, 4 bases remained unmatched. The CDR3 sequence is 15 residues long. The CDR3: CASSLAGAGTGELFF. The DNA for the CDR3 is TGTGCCAGCAGCCTAGCGGGAGCGGGCACCGGGGAGCTGTTTTTT.